The 15 T cell receptor beta chains listed next were all sequenced from one sample in a study of blood T cell repertoires in COVID-19. TCRdb's table, derived via immunoSEQ multiplex PCR, lists solely in-frame clones and lacks some. The sample holds about 190,000 clones; around 90% are singletons and the top ten take 0.62%. Specimen: peripheral blood. These receptors originate from a man between 45 and 60 years old with acute or convalescent COVID-19.

CDR3 in amino acids: CASSQDSRWDNEQFF. CDR3 coding DNA: TGTGCCAGCAGCCAAGACTCCAGGTGGGACAATGAGCAGTTCTTC. This sequence joins TRBV3-1 (or the pseudogene TRBV3-2) and TRBJ2-1; no clear D. CDR3 size: 15 residues. The germline V gene has CDR1 LGHDT and CDR2 YNNKEL (reference sequence). The germline V and J ends were trimmed by 0 bases and 5 bases, with 11 bases remaining between them.

This clone turned up a few times. The rearrangement joins TRBV7-9 to TRBJ2-1; no definite D call. This CDR3 is built from 11 residues. V was clipped by 5 bases and J by 10 bases, with 9 bases between them. Germline loops: CDR1 SEHNR, CDR2 FQNEAQ (reference sequence). CDR3 in amino acids: CASSPSREQFF. CDR3 bases: TGTGCCAGCAGCCCGTCTAGGGAGCAGTTCTTC.

The rearrangement links TRBV7-2 to TRBJ1-1; D is undetermined. Trimming took 1 base from V and 3 from J, leaving 3 bases between them. The CDR3 spans 12 residues. Germline values: CDR1 SGHTA, CDR2 FQGNSA. In DNA, the CDR3 is TGTGCCAGCAGCTTAGTAGACACTGAAGCTTTCTTT. This translates into CASSLVDTEAFF.

The chain links TRBV10-3 to TRBJ1-3; D remains ambiguous. Germline V gene data show CDR1 as ENHRY and CDR2 as SYGVKD. Trimming stripped 3 bases from V and 0 bases from J, with 9 bases between. This CDR3 region has 15 residues. The CDR3 loop is CAISDDHSSGNTIYF. The CDR3 DNA is TGTGCCATCAGTGATGACCACAGCTCTGGAAACACCATATATTTT.

The chain links TRBV24-1 to TRBJ2-2, with a possible D match to TRBD1 (5 bases). V was pared by 4 bases and J by 6 bases, with 8 bases between. The CDR3 contains 13 residues. Germline lookup yields CDR1 KGHDR and CDR2 SFDVKD. The CDR3 sequence: CATSEGEPGELFF. The DNA of the CDR3 is TGTGCCACCAGTGAAGGGGAACCCGGGGAGCTGTTTTTT.

The chain employs TRBV24-1 and TRBJ1-2; no firm D call. The CDR3 spans 13 residues. Germline loops: CDR1 KGHDR, CDR2 SFDVKD. The V end lost 5 bases, the J end lost 7 bases, and 13 bases lay between the germline ends. The chain's CDR3 is CATSARGGSGYTF. The CDR3 coding sequence is TGTGCCACCAGTGCCCGGGGAGGGTCTGGCTACACCTTC.

The CDR3, as DNA: TGTGCCAGCAGCCCGGGACAGGGAAGCTCCTACGAGCAGTACGTC. Its translation is CASSPGQGSSYEQYV. V is TRBV28 and J is TRBJ2-7; 9 bases match TRBD1. Germline lookup yields CDR1 MDHEN and CDR2 SYDVKM. This CDR3 has 15 residues. Unmatched junction bases numbered 6, after V lost 6 bases and J lost 0 bases.

This chain joins TRBV27 and TRBJ1-5, with 7 bases lining up with TRBD1. The CDR3 covers 14 residues. V was clipped by 6 bases and J by 3 bases; unmatched bases: 5. Per germline, CDR1 MNHEY and CDR2 SMNVEV (reference sequence). The CDR3 loop is CASRGDSFNQPQHF. CDR3 in DNA: TGTGCCAGCAGGGGGGACAGCTTCAATCAGCCCCAGCATTTT.

In nucleotides, the CDR3 is TGCAGCGTGATCAGGGATTCTGAAGCTTTCTTT. Protein product: CSVIRDSEAFF. The chain recombines TRBV29-1 with TRBJ1-1, with a weak D call TRBD1 (5 bases). V lost 6 bases and J 6 bases, leaving 11 bases between the germline ends. The CDR3 is 11 amino acids. The germline gives CDR1 SQVTM, CDR2 ANQGSEA.

CDR3 coding DNA: TGTGCCAGCTCCCGCGGGGAGAATCAGCCCCAGCATTTT. This codes for CASSRGENQPQHF. This chain connects TRBV6-5 to TRBJ1-5; D remains unclear. The ends were cut back, 8 bases at V and 4 bases at J, with 12 bases in the middle. CDR3 length equals 13 residues. Per germline, CDR1 MNHEY and CDR2 SVGAGI.

This sequence joins TRBV7-8 and TRBJ2-2; 10 bases are shared with TRBD1. After removal of 2 bases from V and 0 bases from J, the junction contained 3 bases not matched to a gene. The germline CDR1 and CDR2 sequences are SGHVS and FQNEAQ. The CDR3 is made up of 17 amino acids. The CDR3 protein is CASSLFGTGANTGELFF. CDR3 nucleotides: TGTGCCAGCAGCTTATTCGGGACAGGGGCGAACACCGGGGAGCTGTTTTTT. Full variable domain (rest looked up from reference TRBV7-8 and TRBJ2-2): GAGVSQSPRYKVAKRGQDVALRCDPISGHVSLFWYQQALGQGPEFLTYFQNEAQLDKSGLPSDRFFAERPEGSVSTLKIQRTQQEDSAVYLCASSLFGTGANTGELFFGEGSRLTVL.

This chain uses TRBV6-2 or TRBV6-3 with TRBJ1-2; D unresolved. The V end lost 2 bases, the J end lost 3 bases, and 10 bases lay between the germline ends. CDR1 and CDR2 (germline): MNHEY, SVGEGT. The CDR3 spans 14 residues. This chain's CDR3 is CASSYEVGDYGYTF. In DNA, the CDR3 is TGTGCCAGCAGTTACGAGGTCGGAGACTATGGCTACACCTTC.

The chain carries TRBV13 and TRBJ2-3; 7 nucleotides agree with TRBD2. Germline CDR1 PRHDT, CDR2 FYEKMQ (reference sequence). The trim removed 0 bases at V and 1 base at J, leaving 4 bases unmatched. The CDR3 spans 16 residues. The CDR3 nucleotides are TGTGCCAGCAGCTTAGGGTGGCTAGCGGGCACAGATACGCAGTATTTT. It translates to CASSLGWLAGTDTQYF.

The chain couples TRBV19 to TRBJ2-7; the D gene is possibly TRBD1 (5 bases). Trimming shortened V by 3 bases and J by 6 bases, and 18 bases separated the two germline ends. The CDR3 is 15 residues long. CDR1 is LNHDA and CDR2 is SQIVND in the germline V gene (reference sequence). CDR3 DNA: TGTGCCAGTAGTATCGGACATCGAGGTCTCATCGAGCAGTACTTC. It codes for CASSIGHRGLIEQYF. Drawing the rest from reference TRBV19 and TRBJ2-7, the complete variable domain is DGGITQSPKYLFRKEGQNVTLSCEQNLNHDAMYWYRQDPGQGLRLIYYSQIVNDFQKGDIAEGYSVSREKKESFPLTVTSAQKNPTAFYLCASSIGHRGLIEQYFGPGTRLTVT.

The chain uses TRBV19 and TRBJ1-5, with D maybe TRBD1 (5 bases). V lost 5 bases and J 6 bases, leaving 23 bases between the germline ends. Germline-derived CDR1 and CDR2 are LNHDA and SQIVND (reference sequence). This CDR3 is built from 17 residues. The CDR3 spells CASSSSLGPGSRQPQHF. CDR3 DNA: TGTGCCAGTAGTTCATCCCTGGGGCCAGGGTCTCGTCAGCCCCAGCATTTT. Full variable domain (rest looked up from reference TRBV19 and TRBJ1-5): DGGITQSPKYLFRKEGQNVTLSCEQNLNHDAMYWYRQDPGQGLRLIYYSQIVNDFQKGDIAEGYSVSREKKESFPLTVTSAQKNPTAFYLCASSSSLGPGSRQPQHFGDGTRLSIL.